The source of this T cell receptor (gamma chain) is a study of Vδ1+ human thymocytes. About this clone: No antigen is known for it. In the same sample, other DNA sequences code for this CDR3.

Thymocytes were sorted as CD3+ TCRVdelta1+ TCRVdelta2- after alphabeta T cell depletion. Purity of the sorted Vdelta1+ thymocytes ranged from roughly 98% to 99.6%. Study conclusions and caveats: Thymic TRG and TRD repertoires appeared highly polyclonal. TRG sequences recurred across donors, whereas TRD sequences stayed essentially private.

RNA was extracted from the cells and then reverse transcribed. Pooled V-gene forward primers with one constant-region reverse primer generated the CDR3 amplicons by multiplex PCR. TCRdb re-analyzed the multiplex PCR reads via CATT. The sample lists about 27,000 gamma-chain clones, about a fifth seen once, with 1.8% in the top ten. This CDR3 is 12 amino acids long. Per the germline V gene, CDR1 is VINAFY and CDR2 is YDVSNSKD. With V trimmed by 3 bases and J by 5 bases, 4 bases remained unmatched. Sequencing used Vdelta1+ gamma-delta thymocytes from the thymus. As to subset: FACS-sorted CD3+ TCRalphabeta- TCRVdelta1+ TCRVdelta2- thymocytes. The chain is built from TRGV5 and TRGJ1 or TRGJ2. This clonotype was sampled from a boy under two years old who had congenital heart surgery. The CDR3, as DNA: TGTGCCACCTGGGACGTCAATTATAAGAAACTCTTT. It translates to CATWDVNYKKLF.